One and the same sample provided the 25 T cell receptor beta chains below, sequenced in a study of T cell responses to AZD1222 COVID-19 vaccine (dated by TCRdb to about 2021). The library was made by the immunoSEQ multiplex PCR assay. Sourced from immuneACCESS, this table was stored by TCRdb with only in-frame sequences that have V and J called. A share of the clones is absent; for the studies checked, an unresolved V gene accounts for under half, and the remainder has no known explanation. This sample's table contains about 140,000 clones. The top ten clonotypes cover 2% to 2.5% of the sample. The sample's time point, from its label and the paper: baseline before first vaccination. The sequenced material came from peripheral blood. These receptor sequences come from an adult in good health.

The chain employs TRBV5-6 and TRBJ1-1; D gene uncertain. Germline V gene data show CDR1 as SGHDT and CDR2 as YYEEEE. Deletions cut 0 bases from V and 2 bases from J, with 14 bases between. The length of the CDR3 is 16 residues. The CDR3 region is CASSLVGRLGNTEAFF. The CDR3 DNA reads TGTGCCAGCAGCTTGGTTGGCAGGTTGGGCAACACTGAAGCTTTCTTT.

The gene calls are TRBV9 and TRBJ1-3; the D is unclear. This CDR3 region has 15 residues. Looked up from germline, CDR1 is SGDLS and CDR2 is YYNGEE. V dropped 0 bases and J dropped 0 bases, with 7 bases sitting between them. The CDR3 is CASSVDGSSGNTIYF. The CDR3 coding sequence is TGTGCCAGCAGCGTAGACGGCAGCTCTGGAAACACCATATATTTT.

This chain uses TRBV7-6 with TRBJ1-6, with a tentative D call TRBD1 (5 bases). The CDR3 consists of 15 residues. CDR1 and CDR2 (germline): SGHVS, FNYEAQ. The germline V and J ends were trimmed by 8 bases and 8 bases, with 19 bases remaining between them. This chain's CDR3 is CASAFGGGLDSPLHF. The CDR3 DNA sequence: TGTGCCAGCGCTTTTGGGGGGGGACTTGATTCACCCCTCCACTTT.

The rearrangement links TRBV10-3 to TRBJ1-2; 10 positions agree with TRBD1. This CDR3 has 14 amino acids. Germline V CDR1 and CDR2: ENHRY, SYGVKD. With 7 bases clipped from V and 6 bases from J, the junction kept 8 bases outside the gene matches. CDR3 region: CAIISDRGGDGYTF. CDR3 in DNA: TGTGCCATCATATCGGACAGGGGGGGGGATGGCTACACCTTC.

The chain couples TRBV4-1 to TRBJ1-1, with D possibly matching TRBD1 (5 bases). V lost 5 bases and J 0 bases, leaving 10 bases between the germline ends. Germline CDR1 is MGHRA and CDR2 is YSYEKL. The length of the CDR3 is 14 residues. The CDR3 loop is CASSYRIMNTEAFF. The DNA of the CDR3 is TGCGCCAGCAGCTACAGGATTATGAACACTGAAGCTTTCTTT.

The chain couples TRBV4-3 to TRBJ1-3; D is unclear. CDR3 size: 14 residues. V lost 1 base to trimming and J lost 4 bases, with 8 bases between them. Germline V gene sequence: CDR1 LGHNA, CDR2 YSLEER. The CDR3 sequence is CASSQGLGGNTIYF. For the CDR3, the DNA is TGCGCCAGCAGCCAAGGGCTCGGGGGAAACACCATATATTTT.

The chain joins TRBV12-5 to TRBJ1-2; the D gene is possibly TRBD1 (5 bases). With 1 base removed from V and 4 bases from J, the gap between germline ends came to 7 bases. This CDR3 contains 13 residues. Germline CDR1 reads LGHNT; CDR2 reads FRNRAP. CDR3 sequence: CASGLEGFYGYTF. The CDR3 DNA follows: TGTGCTAGTGGTTTGGAGGGGTTCTATGGCTACACCTTC.

The V gene is TRBV5-5, the J gene TRBJ2-5; the match to TRBD1 covers 9 bases. The V gene end was trimmed by 0 bases and the J gene end by 4 bases; junction bases not matched to a gene: 7. Germline CDR1 and CDR2: SGHKS and YYEKEE (reference sequence). The CDR3 is 16 residues long. The CDR3 DNA sequence: TGTGCCAGCAGCTTGGGGGGACAGGGAGGTGGAGAGACCCAGTACTTC. It translates to CASSLGGQGGGETQYF.

The chain is built from TRBV27 and TRBJ1-3, with D unclear. This CDR3 spans 14 amino acids. Germline V gene sequence: CDR1 MNHEY, CDR2 SMNVEV (reference sequence). Between the trimmed V and J ends, which lost 3 bases and 0 bases, there was a span of 6 bases. The DNA for the CDR3 is TGTGCCAGCAGTTTGAAAGACTCTGGAAACACCATATATTTT. Amino acids: CASSLKDSGNTIYF.

This sequence joins TRBV9 and TRBJ1-3; TRBD1 might be the D (5 bases). The V and J ends lost 0 bases and 0 bases respectively, with 7 bases between them. This CDR3 is built from 15 residues. The germline V gene encodes CDR1 SGDLS and CDR2 YYNGEE. The CDR3 sequence is CASSVEGTSGNTIYF. In DNA, the CDR3 is TGTGCCAGCAGCGTAGAGGGGACCTCTGGAAACACCATATATTTT.

V and J are TRBV5-4 and TRBJ1-1; no definite D call. Germline lookup yields CDR1 SGHNT and CDR2 YYREEE (reference sequence). The ends were cut back, 0 bases at V and 4 bases at J, with 10 bases in the middle. This CDR3 comprises 14 residues. CDR3 bases: TGTGCCAGCAGCTTGGCGGGTGCGGGCACTGAAGCTTTCTTT. This encodes CASSLAGAGTEAFF.

The chain couples TRBV6-6 to TRBJ2-3, with 8 positions matching TRBD2. V lost 8 bases, J lost 0 bases, and 7 bases stayed unmatched. The CDR3 length is 15 residues. Germline CDR1 MNHNY, CDR2 SVGAGI (reference sequence). CDR3 DNA sequence: TGTGCCAGCGGCATGGAGCGGGGGAGCACAGATACGCAGTATTTT. This gives the protein CASGMERGSTDTQYF.

The chain links TRBV27 to TRBJ1-1; the match to TRBD1 covers 7 bases. After removal of 5 bases from V and 4 bases from J, the junction contained 4 bases not matched to a gene. The CDR3 is 13 residues long. CDR1 is MNHEY, CDR2 SMNVEV, per germline (reference sequence). The CDR3 coding sequence is TGTGCCAGCAGTCCAGGGGGTGCCACTGAAGCTTTCTTT. This encodes CASSPGGATEAFF.

The rearrangement uses TRBV6-5 and TRBJ2-3, with D possibly TRBD2 on 6 matching bases. The CDR3 is 14 amino acids. Germline values: CDR1 MNHEY, CDR2 SVGAGI. With 2 bases removed from V and 2 bases from J, the gap between germline ends came to 8 bases. CDR3: CASSYRDFTDTQYF. DNA of the CDR3: TGTGCCAGCAGTTACCGGGACTTCACAGATACGCAGTATTTT.

The J gene is TRBJ1-1, the V gene TRBV9, with D maybe TRBD1 (6 bases). This CDR3 is built from 15 residues. Trimming cost V 3 bases and J 2 bases, with 14 bases left between them. CDR1 and CDR2 from the germline V gene are SGDLS and YYNGEE. The CDR3 loop reads CASSAPQGANTEAFF. The CDR3 nucleotides read TGTGCCAGCAGCGCCCCACAGGGAGCCAACACTGAAGCTTTCTTT.

This rearrangement joins TRBV6-2 or TRBV6-3 to TRBJ2-7; 9 nucleotides agree with TRBD2. The V gene's germline CDR1 is MNHEY and CDR2 SVGEGT. V was clipped by 0 bases and J by 0 bases; unmatched bases: 3. This CDR3 comprises 16 residues. CDR3 in amino acids: CASSYSPTSGSYEQYF. Here the CDR3 DNA reads TGTGCCAGCAGTTACTCCCCGACTAGCGGCTCCTACGAGCAGTACTTC.

The rearrangement links TRBV28 to TRBJ1-2, with TRBD1 identical over 12 bases. Germline CDR1 MDHEN, CDR2 SYDVKM. The V and J ends lost 5 bases and 4 bases, in that order; junction bases with no gene match: 5. The CDR3 spans 15 residues. In DNA, the CDR3 is TGTGCCAGCAGTGTTGGGACAGGGGGCGCCTATGGCTACACCTTC. It specifies CASSVGTGGAYGYTF.

This sequence joins TRBV10-3 and TRBJ1-2; D perhaps matches TRBD1 (5 bases). CDR1 ENHRY and CDR2 SYGVKD come from the germline V gene. V shed 7 bases and J shed 8 bases, with 26 bases lying between them. This CDR3 region has 16 residues. CDR3 nucleotide sequence: TGTGCCATCACCCGCCAGGAGGCAGGGTTGATCGGGGGCTACACCTTC. Protein product: CAITRQEAGLIGGYTF.

V and J are TRBV6-5 and TRBJ1-5, with 8 bases matching TRBD1. Germline V gene sequence: CDR1 MNHEY, CDR2 SVGAGI. After removal of 6 bases from V and 2 bases from J, the junction contained 6 bases not matched to a gene. This CDR3 region has 15 residues. In DNA, the CDR3 is TGTGCCAGCAGAAGGGCAGGGGGCGGCAATCAGCCCCAGCATTTT. Encoded protein: CASRRAGGGNQPQHF.

The V call is TRBV6-5, the J call TRBJ2-7, with TRBD2 identical over 8 bases. CDR3 length: 14 residues. V dropped 3 bases and J dropped 4; count of bases not matched to a gene: 5. CDR1 is MNHEY, CDR2 SVGAGI, per germline. Written as DNA, the CDR3 is TGTGCCAGCAGTTATCGGGGGGGGGTTTACGAGCAGTACTTC. It translates to CASSYRGGVYEQYF.

This rearrangement joins TRBV30 to TRBJ1-3, with 9 bases lining up with TRBD1. CDR3 length equals 13 residues. Germline CDR1 reads GTSNPN; CDR2 reads SVGIG (reference sequence). Trimming at V came to 1 base and at J to 8 bases, leaving 3 bases not matched to a gene. The CDR3 loop reads CAWSATGGHTIYF. The CDR3 nucleotides are TGTGCCTGGAGTGCGACAGGGGGACACACCATATATTTT.

V is TRBV12-3 or TRBV12-4 and J is TRBJ1-1; D gene uncertain. V was pared by 5 bases and J by 4 bases, with 11 bases between. This CDR3 comprises 13 residues. This chain's CDR3 is CASSPGPGTEAFF. The DNA for the CDR3 is TGTGCCAGCAGTCCCGGTCCCGGCACTGAAGCTTTCTTT.

This chain connects TRBV12-3 or TRBV12-4 to TRBJ2-5; D is perhaps TRBD2 (5 bases). Deletions cut 7 bases from V and 2 bases from J, with 11 bases between. The CDR3 loop spans 13 amino acids. CDR3 in amino acids: CASTLGRQETQYF. CDR3 nucleotides: TGTGCCAGCACCCTTGGGAGACAAGAGACCCAGTACTTC.

The chain carries TRBV19 and TRBJ1-5, with D perhaps matching TRBD1 (6 bases). CDR3 length equals 14 residues. Germline CDR1 is LNHDA and CDR2 is SQIVND (reference sequence). Trimming removed 2 bases at V and 7 bases at J, with 12 bases between. The CDR3 DNA reads TGTGCCAGTAGTATAACAGGGAACCACCAGCCCCAGCATTTT. Its protein product is CASSITGNHQPQHF.

With regard to this clone: One end of the junction does not line up with germline, which may come from a read error. The genes are TRBV7-2 and TRBJ2-2; D gene unclear. CDR1 and CDR2 (germline): SGHTA, FQGNSA. The CDR3 has 11 residues. The CDR3 loop is CASGLTGELFF. The CDR3, as DNA: TGTGCCAGCGGCTTAACCGGGGAGCTGTTTTTT.